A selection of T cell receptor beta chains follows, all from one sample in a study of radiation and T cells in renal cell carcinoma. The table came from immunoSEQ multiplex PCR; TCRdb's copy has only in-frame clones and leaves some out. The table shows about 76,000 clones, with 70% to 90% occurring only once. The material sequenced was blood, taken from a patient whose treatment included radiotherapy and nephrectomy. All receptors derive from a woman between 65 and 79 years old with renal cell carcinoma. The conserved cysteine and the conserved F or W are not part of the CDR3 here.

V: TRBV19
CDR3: ASSLHDYQPQH

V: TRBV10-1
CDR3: ANPDRMINQPQH

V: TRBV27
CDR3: ASRRGGSYEQY

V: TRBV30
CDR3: AWRWSRTGELF

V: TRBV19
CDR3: ASSLRTGRGTEAF

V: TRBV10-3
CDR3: AISDAGGRKNYGYT

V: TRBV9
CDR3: ASSVERGGITGELF

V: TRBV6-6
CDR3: ASEMTGPLNTEAF

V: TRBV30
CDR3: AWSLPGLPYEQY

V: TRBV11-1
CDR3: ASCAGDPRGTIY

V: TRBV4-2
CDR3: ASSQDGRGPESDTQY

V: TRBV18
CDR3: ASSPLRAYNSPLH

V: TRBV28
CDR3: ASSPFGRGDYGYT

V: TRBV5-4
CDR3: ASSAGLQETQY

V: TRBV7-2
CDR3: ASSLGGSGETQY

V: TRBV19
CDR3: ASTYGDRGPTDTQY

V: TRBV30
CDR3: AWTGGGAKAF

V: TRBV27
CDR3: ASSLLVERENEKLF

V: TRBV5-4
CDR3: ASSLQGKTEKLF

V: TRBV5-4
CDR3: ASTREFTTDTQY

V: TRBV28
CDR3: ASSSISGTNQPQH

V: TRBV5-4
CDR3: ASSLGGAYAGANVLT

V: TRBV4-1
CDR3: ASSQPPGQDLYEQY

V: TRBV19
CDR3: ASSLGQGSNQPQH

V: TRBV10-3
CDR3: AIRSTGGGTDTQY

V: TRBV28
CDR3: ASSLAASSYNSPLH

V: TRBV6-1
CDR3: ASSEAGGEGQPQH

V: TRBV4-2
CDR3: ASSQGNNQPQH

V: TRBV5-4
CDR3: ASSPGTPSGANTEAF

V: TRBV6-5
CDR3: ASSLWRQETQY

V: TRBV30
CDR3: AWSGTGSYNEQF

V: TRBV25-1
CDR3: ASTTTKGPSPLH

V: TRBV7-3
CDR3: ASSSRLALNTGELF

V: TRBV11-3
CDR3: ASRGRRTEAF

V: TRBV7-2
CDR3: ASSSIGLQETQY

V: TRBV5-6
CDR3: ASSWGERGVGYNEQF

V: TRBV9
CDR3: ASSVEVRAPLNTEAF

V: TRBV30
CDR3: AWAIGAWGTEAF

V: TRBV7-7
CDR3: ASSLVGGGDDEQF